This T cell receptor beta chain is drawn from a study of blood T cells in healthy people across ages. With regard to this clonotype: A single base separates this from a much larger clone, so it may be a read error.

The use of a sample-barcoded 5' primer and a J-beta primer mix characterized a second PCR of roughly 6 to 11 cycles. Researchers report that each sample yielded at least 2.5 million CDR3-containing paired-end reads. TCRdb used MiXCR to reprocess the 5' RACE reads, holding one entry per CDR3 protein. The sample includes about 730,000 distinct CDR3 sequences, roughly 45% of them seen just once. The V segment lost 6 bases and the J segment 4 bases; nucleotides outside the gene matches: 5. CDR3 length: 13 residues. The receptor comes from a woman aged 60 to 75 in good health. This chain joins TRBV12-3 or TRBV12-4 and TRBJ1-1; 7 nucleotides match TRBD1. Sequenced: blood. CDR3 nucleotide sequence: TGTGCCAGCAGGGAGACAGGGACCACTGAAGCTTTCTTT. The encoded protein is CASRETGTTEAFF.